Below, one TCR beta chain is given with its context. Assay used: immunoSEQ multiplex PCR; TCRdb lists only in-frame clones, some missing. The table shows some 14,000 clones, with 84% occurring only once. Methotrexate plus calcineurin inhibitor accompanied controls' myeloablative marrow transplants; sampling was 1 year later. The CDR3 is 13 residues long. Trimming pared 8 bases from V and 8 bases from J, leaving 16 bases between. CDR1 MNHEY and CDR2 SVGAGI come from the germline V gene. This sample was included in a study of T cells after posttransplantation cyclophosphamide. The J gene is TRBJ1-5, the V gene TRBV6-5; possibly TRBD1 for D (5 bases). The sequenced sample was PBMCs, obtained roughly 350 days after allogeneic stem cell transplant with calcineurin inhibitor and methotrexate. The source is a male patient in his late teens or twenties who received an allogeneic stem cell transplant from a related donor, was CMV-positive, and had no GVHD. Some T cells may be the graft donor's. The CDR3 loop is CASSPGGWEPQHF. The CDR3 DNA reads as TGTGCCAGCTCCCCGGGGGGGTGGGAGCCCCAGCATTTT.